The rows below give T cell receptor beta chains drawn from one sample of a study of graft-versus-host responses after intestinal transplantation. These receptors lack a known antigen. The data were produced by immunoSEQ multiplex PCR, yet TCRdb's version contains in-frame clones alone and is incomplete. The data contain about 81,000 clones, approximately 89% of them singletons. Source: unstimulated CD4+ T cells sorted from spleen or lymph node cells, taken before transplant. The receptor set was obtained from a human donor who was the organ donor for an intestinal transplant. CDR3s include the opening cysteine and the closing phenylalanine or tryptophan. The order of the fields is V gene, J gene, clone size, D gene, CDR3 protein, CDR3 DNA. D genes are given only for firm matches. Clone size is not always given. Where it is, it says once, few, many or a class for expanded clones.

TRBV19	TRBJ1-5	-	-	CASSIDLRRNSNQPQHF	TGTGCCAGTAGTATAGATCTTAGGAGAAATAGCAATCAGCCCCAGCATTTT
TRBV10-3	TRBJ1-1	-	TRBD1	CAISVNRGRTEAFF	TGTGCCATCAGTGTTAACAGGGGGCGTACTGAAGCTTTCTTT
TRBV29-1	TRBJ2-7	-	TRBD1	CSVKLGQGLGEQYF	TGCAGCGTTAAGCTGGGACAGGGGCTTGGGGAGCAGTACTTC
TRBV27	TRBJ2-5	-	TRBD2	CASSPRLAGWETQYF	TGTGCCAGCAGCCCGAGACTAGCGGGATGGGAGACCCAGTACTTC
TRBV5-1	TRBJ2-2	once	-	CASSLAGLDTGELFF	TGCGCCAGCAGCTTGGCGGGATTGGACACCGGGGAGCTGTTTTTT
TRBV12-5	TRBJ2-1	-	-	CASGRTFVNEQFF	TGTGCTAGTGGTAGGACTTTTGTCAATGAGCAGTTCTTC
TRBV6-5	TRBJ1-2	-	TRBD1	CASSYAQGAYGYTF	TGTGCCAGCAGTTACGCGCAGGGGGCCTATGGCTACACCTTC
TRBV10-1	TRBJ2-7	-	TRBD1	CASSELIYRDRNYYEQYF	TGCGCCAGCAGTGAACTCATATACCGGGACAGAAATTACTACGAGCAGTACTTC
TRBV5-6	TRBJ2-3	-	TRBD2	CASSLLSFWASGTDTQYF	TGTGCCAGCAGCTTGTTATCCTTTTGGGCTAGCGGGACAGATACGCAGTATTTT
TRBV7-9	TRBJ2-7	-	-	CASSLQRGFTYEQYF	TGTGCCAGCAGCTTACAAAGGGGATTTACCTACGAGCAGTACTTC